What follows are 30 T cell receptor beta chains derived from one specimen sequenced in a study of cytomegalovirus exposure and HLA in healthy donors. Sequencing used immunoSEQ multiplex PCR; TCRdb keeps in-frame clones, though not all of them. The sample lists 110,000 or so clones, about 82% occurring once. The sample was PBMCs. These TCRs come from a man aged 18 to 35 in good health and CMV-seronegative.

This chain uses TRBV7-9 with TRBJ2-7, with 13 bases aligning to TRBD2. The CDR3 totals 17 residues. In germline, CDR1 is SEHNR, CDR2 FQNEAQ (reference sequence). V shed 4 bases, J shed 3 bases, and the junction held 9 bases outside the gene matches. The CDR3 reads CASSSGLAGAGYYEQYF. Here the CDR3 DNA reads TGTGCCAGCAGCTCAGGACTAGCGGGAGCTGGGTACTACGAGCAGTACTTC.

This chain connects TRBV5-6 to TRBJ1-4; D is unclear. V shed 5 bases and J shed 7 bases, with 12 bases lying between them. The CDR3 spans 13 residues. The V gene's germline CDR1 is SGHDT and CDR2 YYEEEE. For the CDR3, the DNA is TGTGCCAGCAGTCTAATGGGAGGTGAAAAACTGTTTTTT. It translates to CASSLMGGEKLFF. Filled out from reference TRBV5-6 and TRBJ1-4, the complete variable domain reads DAGVTQSPTHLIKTRGQQVTLRCSPKSGHDTVSWYQQALGQGPQFIFQYYEEEERQRGNFPDRFSGHQFPNYSSELNVNALLLGDSALYLCASSLMGGEKLFFGSGTQLSVL.

V gene TRBV9 combines with J gene TRBJ2-3, with 11 nucleotides matching TRBD2. This CDR3 region has 16 residues. Germline lookup yields CDR1 SGDLS and CDR2 YYNGEE. V gave up 0 bases and J gave up 5 bases; unmatched junction bases: 5. CDR3 DNA: TGTGCCAGCAGCGTAGATCGGACTAGCGGGCTAGATACGCAGTATTTT. This translates into CASSVDRTSGLDTQYF.

This clone was seen a single time. The V call is TRBV5-1, the J call TRBJ2-7, with 10 bases lining up with TRBD2. Germline assignment: CDR1 SGHRS and CDR2 YFSETQ. The CDR3 is made up of 13 amino acids. V lost 7 bases, J lost 1 base, and 2 bases stayed unmatched. The DNA for the CDR3 is TGCGCCAGCTCTAGCGGGAGTTCCTACGAGCAGTACTTC. This translates into CASSSGSSYEQYF.

The chain employs TRBV29-1 and TRBJ2-1, with TRBD1 matching 11 bases. This CDR3 comprises 13 residues. The germline CDR1 and CDR2 sequences are SQVTM and ANQGSEA. V lost 5 bases, J lost 7 bases, and 4 bases stayed unmatched. The CDR3 loop reads CSVRDRGENEQFF. The CDR3 DNA follows: TGCAGCGTTAGGGACAGGGGGGAAAATGAGCAGTTCTTC.

V is TRBV5-4 and J is TRBJ2-3; D is uncertain. This CDR3 comprises 13 residues. V lost 4 bases, J lost 0 bases, and 6 bases lay in between. CDR1 and CDR2 (germline): SGHNT, YYREEE (reference sequence). CDR3 sequence (DNA): TGTGCCAGCAGCCCAGTGAGCACAGATACGCAGTATTTT. Its translation: CASSPVSTDTQYF.

J is TRBJ2-7 and V is TRBV5-6; D is uncertain. V dropped 2 bases and J dropped 0 bases, with 3 bases sitting between them. This CDR3 comprises 12 residues. Germline CDR1 and CDR2: SGHDT and YYEEEE. This chain's CDR3 is CASSFSSYEQYF. The CDR3 DNA sequence: TGTGCCAGCAGCTTTAGCTCCTACGAGCAGTACTTC.

The sample holds a few counts of this clone. The V gene is TRBV14, the J gene TRBJ2-7, with D perhaps TRBD1 (5 bases). Deletions cut 1 base from V and 7 bases from J, with 17 bases between. The CDR3 has 15 amino acids. CDR1 SGHDN and CDR2 FVKESK come from the germline V gene. The CDR3 nucleotides read TGTGCCAGCAGCCAAGTTCAGGGTACTACGATGGAGCAGTACTTC. It is translated as CASSQVQGTTMEQYF.

This chain connects TRBV5-1 to TRBJ1-2; tentatively, D is TRBD1 (6 bases). V gave up 1 base and J gave up 8 bases, with 18 bases separating them. The CDR3 sequence is 15 residues long. Per the germline V gene, CDR1 is SGHRS and CDR2 is YFSETQ. The CDR3 loop reads CASSLNWGQAEGYTF. DNA for the CDR3: TGCGCCAGCAGCTTGAACTGGGGGCAGGCTGAAGGCTACACCTTC. Combining the CDR3 with reference TRBV5-1 and TRBJ1-2 gives the whole variable domain KAGVTQTPRYLIKTRGQQVTLSCSPISGHRSVSWYQQTPGQGLQFLFEYFSETQRNKGNFPGRFSGRQFSNSRSEMNVSTLELGDSALYLCASSLNWGQAEGYTFGSGTRLTVV.

The chain is built from TRBV19 and TRBJ1-4; D unresolved. Germline values: CDR1 LNHDA, CDR2 SQIVND (reference sequence). Trimming stripped 0 bases from V and 8 bases from J, with 13 bases between. CDR3 length equals 15 residues. CDR3 coding DNA: TGTGCCAGTAGTATAGATCGGTTGGCAGGCGAAAAACTGTTTTTT. Translation gives CASSIDRLAGEKLFF.

In this sample, this clone turned up a few times. The chain employs TRBV4-1 and TRBJ2-3; possible D gene TRBD2, 6 bases. The V and J ends lost 3 bases and 5 bases respectively, with 15 bases between them. The germline V gene has CDR1 MGHRA and CDR2 YSYEKL. The CDR3 has 15 amino acids. This CDR3 is CASSHGGLGGDTQYF. CDR3 in DNA: TGCGCCAGCAGCCATGGGGGACTGGGTGGAGATACGCAGTATTTT.

V gene TRBV11-2 combines with J gene TRBJ1-5; D is ambiguous. This CDR3 is built from 13 residues. V was clipped by 0 bases and J by 7 bases, with 7 bases between them. CDR1 SGHAT and CDR2 FQNNGV come from the germline V gene. This CDR3 reads CASSLEEEQPQHF. CDR3 DNA: TGTGCCAGCAGCTTAGAAGAGGAGCAGCCCCAGCATTTT.

This clone was seen a handful of times. The CDR3 DNA reads as TGTGCCAGCACCACAGGGTCCGGGGACACTGAAGCTTTCTTT. It codes for CASTTGSGDTEAFF. The V and J genes are TRBV7-9 and TRBJ1-1; possible D gene TRBD1, 6 bases. Between the trimmed V and J ends, which lost 7 bases and 3 bases, there was a span of 15 bases. The CDR3 is 14 residues long. Germline V gives CDR1 SEHNR, CDR2 FQNEAQ (reference sequence). The full variable domain, rest sourced from reference TRBV7-9 and TRBJ1-1, is DTGVSQNPRHKITKRGQNVTFRCDPISEHNRLYWYRQTLGQGPEFLTYFQNEAQLEKSRLLSDRFSAERPKGSFSTLEIQRTEQGDSAMYLCASTTGSGDTEAFFGQGTRLTVV.

The chain joins TRBV27 to TRBJ2-1, with 7 positions matching TRBD1. V was pared by 2 bases and J by 8 bases, with 9 bases of the junction left unmatched. CDR1 is MNHEY and CDR2 is SMNVEV in the germline V gene (reference sequence). The CDR3 has 15 residues. This chain's CDR3 is CASSLRDRPRDEQFF. CDR3 coding DNA: TGTGCCAGCAGTTTAAGGGACAGACCTCGGGATGAGCAGTTCTTC.

This clone was counted once. The rearrangement links TRBV6-1 to TRBJ1-2, with 7 bases that match TRBD1. V trimming: 2 bases; J trimming: 7 bases; junction bases outside the gene matches: 1. The CDR3 is made up of 12 amino acids. CDR1 is MNHNS, CDR2 SASEGT, per germline. CDR3 nucleotide sequence: TGTGCCAGCAGTGAATACAGGGGTGGCTACACCTTC. It translates to CASSEYRGGYTF.

The V gene is TRBV7-6, the J gene TRBJ2-1, with 13 bases that match TRBD2. Germline V gene data show CDR1 as SGHVS and CDR2 as FNYEAQ. The junction had 6 bases not matched to a gene; V was cut back by 2 bases and J by 5 bases. The CDR3 loop spans 17 amino acids. CDR3 nucleotides: TGTGCCAGCAGCTTACTCCCCGGGACTAGCGGGAACAATGAGCAGTTCTTC. Residues: CASSLLPGTSGNNEQFF. The whole variable domain, remainder taken from reference TRBV7-6 and TRBJ2-1, is GAGVSQSPRYKVTKRGQDVALRCDPISGHVSLYWYRQALGQGPEFLTYFNYEAQQDKSGLPNDRFSAERPEGSISTLTIQRTEQRDSAMYRCASSLLPGTSGNNEQFFGPGTRLTVL.

The J gene is TRBJ2-5, the V gene TRBV30, with a possible D match to TRBD1 (5 bases). Germline CDR1 reads GTSNPN; CDR2 reads SVGIG (reference sequence). The CDR3 consists of 13 residues. V was pared by 2 bases and J by 4 bases, with 11 bases between. CDR3 sequence reads: CAWSQGVGETQYF. CDR3 sequence (DNA): TGTGCCTGGAGTCAAGGGGTTGGAGAGACCCAGTACTTC.

This clone was seen a single time. The CDR3 DNA follows: TGTGCCAGCAGCCAAGACCTGACAGGGGTCGGCTACACCTTC. This sequence encodes CASSQDLTGVGYTF. The V and J genes are TRBV4-2 and TRBJ1-2; 8 nucleotides match TRBD1. Germline trimming cut 0 bases from V and 8 bases from J; bases unmatched to any gene: 5. Germline-derived CDR1 and CDR2 are LGHNA and YNFKEQ. The CDR3 has 14 amino acids.

The V call is TRBV6-1, the J call TRBJ2-2, with D possibly being TRBD1 (5 bases). Per the germline V gene, CDR1 is MNHNS and CDR2 is SASEGT. Trimming took off 3 bases at V and 5 bases at J, with 19 bases between the two ends. This CDR3 is built from 17 residues. The chain's CDR3 is CASSDLTVRRITGELFF. Written as DNA, the CDR3 is TGTGCCAGCAGTGATCTGACAGTGAGAAGGATTACCGGGGAGCTGTTTTTT.

The rearrangement links TRBV7-9 to TRBJ1-2, with D hard to call. V was pared by 5 bases and J by 4 bases, with 17 bases between. Germline V CDR1 and CDR2: SEHNR, FQNEAQ (reference sequence). The CDR3 consists of 15 residues. CDR3 region: CASSLHGEQVYGYTF. Here the CDR3 DNA reads TGTGCCAGCAGCCTTCACGGGGAGCAGGTCTATGGCTACACCTTC.

This chain joins TRBV9 and TRBJ1-2; unclear D gene. There are 15 residues in the CDR3. V lost 3 bases and J 6 bases, leaving 18 bases between the germline ends. Germline CDR1 SGDLS, CDR2 YYNGEE. CDR3 in DNA: TGTGCCAGCAGCGGAGAGGGTAGTTATAAGGATGGCTACACCTTC. Amino acid sequence: CASSGEGSYKDGYTF. Full variable domain (missing parts from reference TRBV9 and TRBJ1-2): DSGVTQTPKHLITATGQRVTLRCSPRSGDLSVYWYQQSLDQGLQFLIQYYNGEERAKGNILERFSAQQFPDLHSELNLSSLELGDSALYFCASSGEGSYKDGYTFGSGTRLTVV.

This chain connects TRBV23-1 to TRBJ1-1, with 9 nucleotides matching TRBD1. TRBV23-1 is an ORF, with its function uncertain. Unmatched junction bases numbered 5, after V lost 4 bases and J lost 2 bases. The length of the CDR3 is 15 residues. CDR3 sequence: CASSPTGGFNTEAFF. CDR3 sequence (DNA): TGCGCCAGCAGTCCGACAGGGGGTTTTAACACTGAAGCTTTCTTT.

The V gene is TRBV29-1, the J gene TRBJ2-1, with TRBD2 matching 11 bases. This CDR3 spans 16 amino acids. Germline CDR1 and CDR2: SQVTM and ANQGSEA. V gave up 7 bases and J gave up 0 bases; unmatched junction bases: 8. For the CDR3, the DNA is TGCAGCGGGGATGGGACTAGCGGTCTCTCCTACAATGAGCAGTTCTTC. Amino acid sequence: CSGDGTSGLSYNEQFF.

J is TRBJ2-2 and V is TRBV10-3, with 7 bases aligning to TRBD1. From germline, CDR1 is ENHRY and CDR2 SYGVKD. J was trimmed by 5 bases and V by 4 bases; bases with no gene match: 7. The CDR3 has 15 residues. CDR3 amino acids: CAISGKGASTGELFF. The CDR3, as DNA: TGTGCCATCAGTGGCAAGGGGGCGAGTACCGGGGAGCTGTTTTTT.

V gene TRBV29-1 combines with J gene TRBJ2-7, with a weak D call TRBD1 (5 bases). CDR3 length: 15 residues. Germline loops: CDR1 SQVTM, CDR2 ANQGSEA. V was cut by 2 bases and J by 5 bases, with 19 bases left in between. In DNA, the CDR3 is TGCAGCGTTGAAATTGTAGGGCAGGGAAGGGACGAGCAGTACTTC. Protein product: CSVEIVGQGRDEQYF.

The chain joins TRBV4-1 to TRBJ2-3, with 9 bases lining up with TRBD2. There are 16 residues in the CDR3. Germline V gene sequence: CDR1 MGHRA, CDR2 YSYEKL. V dropped 2 bases and J dropped 0; count of bases not matched to a gene: 3. The CDR3 DNA follows: TGCGCCAGCAGCCAACCTAGCGGGGTTAGCACAGATACGCAGTATTTT. Translated: CASSQPSGVSTDTQYF.

CDR3 nucleotide sequence: TGCAGCGTCAGAGGTTACACTGAAGCTTTCTTT. It is translated as CSVRGYTEAFF. The V and J genes are TRBV29-1 and TRBJ1-1; D gene unclear. Germline CDR1 and CDR2: SQVTM and ANQGSEA. V was shortened by 6 bases and J by 3 bases, with 8 bases between the two germline ends. The CDR3 consists of 11 residues.

The chain uses TRBV27 and TRBJ2-5; a possible D gene is TRBD1 (6 bases). Per the germline V gene, CDR1 is MNHEY and CDR2 is SMNVEV (reference sequence). The V end lost 3 bases, the J end lost 6 bases, and 14 bases lay between the germline ends. The CDR3 runs to 14 residues. CDR3 amino acids: CASSLVQGRKTQYF. The DNA of the CDR3 is TGTGCCAGCAGTTTGGTGCAGGGGCGGAAGACCCAGTACTTC.

This chain connects TRBV11-2 to TRBJ2-3; no definite D call. The V gene lost 0 bases and the J gene lost 4 bases, with 8 bases spanning the gap. The length of the CDR3 is 14 residues. Germline CDR1 reads SGHAT; CDR2 reads FQNNGV. CDR3 nucleotides: TGTGCCAGCAGCTTAGACCCTCTCCCAGATACGCAGTATTTT. Translation gives CASSLDPLPDTQYF.

The chain joins TRBV19 to TRBJ1-2; the D is unclear. V gave up 3 bases and J gave up 2 bases, with 7 bases separating them. CDR3 length: 13 residues. CDR1 is LNHDA and CDR2 is SQIVND in the germline V gene (reference sequence). The CDR3 sequence is CASSIGVNYGYTF. As DNA, the CDR3 is TGTGCCAGTAGTATCGGGGTAAACTATGGCTACACCTTC.